Following are 18 T cell receptor beta chains from one sample sequenced in a study of OX40 agonist ivuxolimab in advanced cancers. Assay used: immunoSEQ multiplex PCR; TCRdb lists only in-frame clones, some missing. The sample contains around 30,000 clones, less than 95% of which appear only once. The sample consisted of CD4+ or CD8+ T cells sorted from blood, taken in a trial of the OX40 agonist ivuxolimab. These receptors were obtained from an adult with an advanced solid tumor such as melanoma, head and neck, liver or kidney cancer.

In this sample, this clone turned up a few times. J is TRBJ2-7 and V is TRBV7-9, with D uncertain. This CDR3 is built from 12 residues. V lost 1 base and J lost 6, with 7 bases in between. The germline gives CDR1 SEHNR, CDR2 FQNEAQ (reference sequence). The CDR3 sequence is CASSLGPTEQYF. The CDR3 nucleotides read TGTGCCAGCAGCTTAGGACCTACCGAGCAGTACTTC. The entire variable domain, with the rest obtained from reference TRBV7-9 and TRBJ2-7, is as follows: DTGVSQNPRHKITKRGQNVTFRCDPISEHNRLYWYRQTLGQGPEFLTYFQNEAQLEKSRLLSDRFSAERPKGSFSTLEIQRTEQGDSAMYLCASSLGPTEQYFGPGTRLTVT.

V gene TRBV19 combines with J gene TRBJ2-5; possible D gene TRBD2, 5 bases. The closer fit of TRBJ2-7 to the DNA end suggests the J call may be wrong. This CDR3 has 11 amino acids. Germline values: CDR1 LNHDA, CDR2 SQIVND (reference sequence). The CDR3 sequence is CATSLGYEQYF. The CDR3 DNA reads TGTGCCACCTCACTAGGCTACGAGCAGTACTTC.

The V call is TRBV7-9, the J call TRBJ1-2; D unclear. Trimming left V 7 bases short and J 5 bases short, with 29 bases between. Germline assignment: CDR1 SEHNR and CDR2 FQNEAQ (reference sequence). The CDR3 covers 18 residues. The DNA for the CDR3 is TGTGCCAGCAACCAGATGGGGTGGACGGGCTATAATTGGTATGGCTACACCTTC. This translates into CASNQMGWTGYNWYGYTF.

V usage is TRBV6-6 and J usage is TRBJ1-5; 7 nucleotides match TRBD1. The trim removed 2 bases at V and 0 bases at J, leaving 1 base unmatched. CDR1 is MNHNY, CDR2 SVGAGI, per germline (reference sequence). The CDR3 is 15 amino acids. The CDR3 spells CASSYNRGSNQPQHF. Written as DNA, the CDR3 is TGTGCCAGCAGTTACAACAGGGGTAGCAATCAGCCCCAGCATTTT.

The chain combines TRBV10-1 with TRBJ2-2; 11 nucleotides match TRBD1. The CDR3 is 14 amino acids. Trimming cost V 7 bases and J 9 bases; bases outside gene matches: 7. Per germline, CDR1 WNHNN and CDR2 SYGVQD (reference sequence). The CDR3 region is CASKGQGASRELFF. For the CDR3, the DNA is TGCGCCAGCAAAGGACAGGGGGCTAGCAGGGAGCTGTTTTTT.

The rearrangement joins TRBV29-1 to TRBJ1-2; 7 bases align to TRBD1. CDR3 size: 12 residues. After removal of 7 bases from V and 4 bases from J, the junction contained 6 bases not matched to a gene. The V gene's germline CDR1 is SQVTM and CDR2 ANQGSEA. The CDR3 is CSDRDSGYGYTF. The CDR3 DNA sequence: TGCAGCGACCGGGACAGCGGCTATGGCTACACCTTC.

The rearrangement uses TRBV11-2 and TRBJ2-1; D gene uncertain. Germline CDR1 reads SGHAT; CDR2 reads FQNNGV. The CDR3 totals 13 residues. The ends were cut back, 5 bases at V and 6 bases at J, with 11 bases in the middle. CDR3 residues: CASSVTESNEQFF. As DNA, the CDR3 is TGTGCCAGCAGCGTAACAGAGAGCAATGAGCAGTTCTTC.

V and J are TRBV4-1 and TRBJ1-5; D is unclear. The V end was cut by 1 base, the J end by 2 bases, with 6 bases between. Germline V lookup: CDR1 MGHRA, CDR2 YSYEKL. The CDR3 sequence is 14 residues long. The CDR3 loop reads CASSQGVGNQPQHF. For the CDR3, the DNA is TGCGCCAGCAGCCAAGGAGTTGGCAATCAGCCCCAGCATTTT.

Judged by abundance, this clone is large. Other DNA sequences of this sample code for an identical CDR3. The J gene is TRBJ2-7, the V gene TRBV7-9, with D possibly TRBD1 on 6 matching bases. Trimming shortened V by 4 bases and J by 2 bases, and 9 bases separated the two germline ends. CDR1 and CDR2 from the germline V gene are SEHNR and FQNEAQ (reference sequence). This CDR3 is built from 13 residues. The CDR3 sequence: CASSSWTAYEQYF. In DNA, the CDR3 is TGTGCCAGCAGCTCGTGGACAGCCTACGAGCAGTACTTC.

V usage is TRBV15 and J usage is TRBJ2-1; 8 positions agree with TRBD2. The CDR3 extends over 15 amino acids. Per the germline V gene, CDR1 is LNHNV and CDR2 is YYDKDF (reference sequence). The V segment lost 3 bases and the J segment 3 bases; nucleotides outside the gene matches: 4. The DNA of the CDR3 is TGTGCCACCAGCAGGACGACTAGCGTCTACAATGAGCAGTTCTTC. The encoded protein is CATSRTTSVYNEQFF.

This chain joins TRBV19 and TRBJ2-3, with D unresolved. CDR1 and CDR2 (germline): LNHDA, SQIVND (reference sequence). The V end was cut by 0 bases, the J end by 0 bases, with 13 bases between. The CDR3 totals 17 residues. The CDR3 nucleotides are TGTGCCAGTAGTATAGATAAATCAGGCTTTAGCACAGATACGCAGTATTTT. It specifies CASSIDKSGFSTDTQYF.

A few counts support this clone. The rearrangement joins TRBV10-3 to TRBJ1-1; D perhaps matches TRBD1 (6 bases). Germline loops: CDR1 ENHRY, CDR2 SYGVKD. CDR3 length: 14 amino acids. V was cut by 3 bases and J by 7 bases, with 15 bases left in between. This CDR3 is CAISDLGGTHEAFF. The CDR3 DNA follows: TGTGCCATCAGTGATCTGGGAGGGACACATGAAGCTTTCTTT.

This clone was observed once. The rearrangement uses TRBV10-3 and TRBJ2-3; 11 bases fit TRBD2. Germline CDR1 ENHRY, CDR2 SYGVKD. V lost 10 bases to trimming and J lost 4 bases; unmatched junction nucleotides: 16. The CDR3 is 17 residues long. The chain's CDR3 is CATHDSGTSGVADTQYF. CDR3 coding DNA: TGTGCCACGCACGACTCCGGGACTAGCGGTGTCGCAGATACGCAGTATTTT.

This chain connects TRBV30 to TRBJ1-5; D gene ambiguous. Between the trimmed V and J ends, which lost 3 bases and 0 bases, there was a span of 12 bases. Germline V gene lookup returns CDR1 GTSNPN and CDR2 SVGIG (reference sequence). This CDR3 contains 15 residues. DNA for the CDR3: TGTGCCTGGAGCAAAGGCATCTATAGCAATCAGCCCCAGCATTTT. It specifies CAWSKGIYSNQPQHF.

The CDR3 sequence is CASSFGQGAVSSTDTQYF. The CDR3 nucleotides read TGTGCCAGTAGTTTCGGACAGGGGGCGGTTTCTAGCACAGATACGCAGTATTTT. The chain couples TRBV19 to TRBJ2-3; 11 nucleotides match TRBD1. The CDR3 has 18 residues. The germline CDR1 and CDR2 sequences are LNHDA and SQIVND (reference sequence). V dropped 5 bases and J dropped 0; count of bases not matched to a gene: 10. Based on the CDR3 plus reference TRBV19 and TRBJ2-3, the full variable domain is DGGITQSPKYLFRKEGQNVTLSCEQNLNHDAMYWYRQDPGQGLRLIYYSQIVNDFQKGDIAEGYSVSREKKESFPLTVTSAQKNPTAFYLCASSFGQGAVSSTDTQYFGPGTRLTVL.

V and J are TRBV2 and TRBJ2-7, with D perhaps TRBD2 (7 bases). Germline-derived CDR1 and CDR2 are SNHLY and FYNNEI. The CDR3 is 15 residues long. With 3 bases removed from V and 4 bases from J, the gap between germline ends came to 16 bases. The CDR3 loop reads CASSDGGGQGYEQYF. CDR3 sequence (DNA): TGTGCCAGCAGTGATGGGGGGGGGCAGGGGTACGAGCAGTACTTC.

The chain employs TRBV15 and TRBJ1-1; D remains unclear. Between the trimmed V and J ends, which lost 3 bases and 1 base, there was a span of 9 bases. Germline-derived CDR1 and CDR2 are LNHNV and YYDKDF (reference sequence). CDR3 length: 14 residues. The CDR3 protein is CATSRSVGNTEAFF. The DNA of the CDR3 is TGTGCCACCAGCAGGTCCGTGGGGAACACTGAAGCTTTCTTT.

The chain joins TRBV11-3 to TRBJ2-5; perhaps TRBD2 as D (6 bases). Judging by the DNA end, TRBJ2-7 fits better; the J call may be wrong. This CDR3 has 15 residues. CDR1 is SGHNT and CDR2 is YENEEA in the germline V gene. CDR3 in DNA: TGTGCCAGCAGCTTAGACCCGGACTACCCCTACGAGCAGTACTTC. Its translation: CASSLDPDYPYEQYF.